This T cell receptor beta chain was sequenced for a study of memory CD4+ T cells and cytomegalovirus serostatus. The study's findings and limits: Of 150 to 200 reported CMV TCRbeta sequences, 65 to 85 were found in memory CD4+ repertoires.

A note on this clone: Its matching antigen is unknown.

CDR3 length: 14 residues. The germline gives CDR1 SGDLS, CDR2 YYNGEE. The germline V and J ends were trimmed by 0 bases and 8 bases, with 14 bases remaining between them. Here immunoSEQ multiplex PCR was the method, and the copy in TCRdb shows in-frame clones only, minus some. The sample lists about 52,000 clones; about four fifths were seen once. The sort gate was single viable CD3+CD4+CD8-CD45RO+ cells for memory CD4+ T cells. After thawing, CD4+ T cells were positively selected. Sequenced sample: memory CD4+ T cells from blood. The chain couples TRBV9 to TRBJ1-2; perhaps TRBD1 as D (5 bases). This TCR derives from an adult in good health and CMV-seropositive. The CDR3 here is CASSVGAGRGGYTF. The CDR3 DNA reads TGTGCCAGCAGCGTAGGGGCGGGGAGGGGCGGCTACACCTTC.